The clone carrying this T cell receptor (beta chain) came up many times. What it binds is unknown. Broader study findings: Tumor memory CD4+ T cell TCR gene usage was found to cluster with blood and lymph node memory CD4+ cells and with lymph node naive CD4+ cells.

TCRdb processed the 5' RACE reads anew with MiXCR; each CDR3 protein has one entry. The table records about 50,000 distinct CDR3 sequences, around 26% of them present only once. The CDR3 is 11 amino acids. Trimming removed 3 bases at V and 2 bases at J, with 0 bases between. This TCR came from a female donor with breast cancer. The J gene is TRBJ2-3, the V gene TRBV12-3 or TRBV12-4; no firm D call. The sample consisted of naive CD4+ T cells sorted from blood. The subset: naive CD4+ T cells, CD4+CD45RA+CD25-. The CDR3, as DNA: TGTGCCAGCAGTTTCACAGATACGCAGTATTTT. This translates into CASSFTDTQYF.